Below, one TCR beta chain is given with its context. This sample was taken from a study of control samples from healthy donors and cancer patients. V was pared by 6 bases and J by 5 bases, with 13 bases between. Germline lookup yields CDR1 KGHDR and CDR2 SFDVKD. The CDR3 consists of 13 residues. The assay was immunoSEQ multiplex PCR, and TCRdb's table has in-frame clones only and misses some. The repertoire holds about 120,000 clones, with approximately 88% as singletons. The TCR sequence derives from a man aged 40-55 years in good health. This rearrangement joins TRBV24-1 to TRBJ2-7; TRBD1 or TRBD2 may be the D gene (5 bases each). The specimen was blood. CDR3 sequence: CATSRPGSNEQYF. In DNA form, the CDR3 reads TGTGCCACCAGTCGCCCAGGGAGCAACGAGCAGTACTTC.